The source of this T cell receptor beta chain is a study of cytomegalovirus exposure and HLA in healthy donors. Study-wide points: Beyond CMV serostatus, there was no information to go on about immune exposure. In an earlier analysis, most TCR beta V segments were productive about 87% or about 30% of the time.

Donors showed nominal health when sampled, although they likely had unrecorded immune exposures. In the case of this clone: The target antigen is unknown.

PCR used 60 Vbeta primers and 13 Jbeta primers. Sequencing used immunoSEQ multiplex PCR; TCRdb keeps in-frame clones, though not all of them. This sample yields fewer than 250,000 clones, of which roughly 84% are seen a single time; 0.71% belongs to the top ten. The germline V gene encodes CDR1 SEHNR and CDR2 FQNEAQ (reference sequence). V dropped 0 bases and J dropped 0 bases, with 9 bases sitting between them. This CDR3 has 16 amino acids. V and J are TRBV7-9 and TRBJ2-1; possibly TRBD2 for D (5 bases). The source is a boy younger than 10 in good health and CMV-seronegative. Specimen: PBMCs. CDR3 sequence reads: CASSLALANSYNEQFF. CDR3 sequence (DNA): TGTGCCAGCAGCTTAGCTTTAGCGAACTCCTACAATGAGCAGTTCTTC.